This T cell receptor (beta chain) was captured by sequencing in a study of STAT5B mutations in CD4+ large granular lymphocyte leukemia. TCRdb's table, derived via immunoSEQ multiplex PCR, lists solely in-frame clones and lacks some. Of about 32,000 clones in the sample, 71% were seen once. The V and J ends lost 6 bases and 8 bases respectively, with 19 bases between them. The V gene's germline CDR1 is MDHEN and CDR2 SYDVKM. The CDR3 runs to 14 residues. V and J are TRBV28 and TRBJ1-2; TRBD1 might be the D (5 bases). The TCR comes from a human donor in good health. Sequenced: CD4+ T cells from blood buffy coats. CDR3 sequence: CASRIGAGPQGYTF. The CDR3 region has the DNA TGTGCCAGCAGAATAGGGGCAGGCCCCCAGGGCTACACCTTC.